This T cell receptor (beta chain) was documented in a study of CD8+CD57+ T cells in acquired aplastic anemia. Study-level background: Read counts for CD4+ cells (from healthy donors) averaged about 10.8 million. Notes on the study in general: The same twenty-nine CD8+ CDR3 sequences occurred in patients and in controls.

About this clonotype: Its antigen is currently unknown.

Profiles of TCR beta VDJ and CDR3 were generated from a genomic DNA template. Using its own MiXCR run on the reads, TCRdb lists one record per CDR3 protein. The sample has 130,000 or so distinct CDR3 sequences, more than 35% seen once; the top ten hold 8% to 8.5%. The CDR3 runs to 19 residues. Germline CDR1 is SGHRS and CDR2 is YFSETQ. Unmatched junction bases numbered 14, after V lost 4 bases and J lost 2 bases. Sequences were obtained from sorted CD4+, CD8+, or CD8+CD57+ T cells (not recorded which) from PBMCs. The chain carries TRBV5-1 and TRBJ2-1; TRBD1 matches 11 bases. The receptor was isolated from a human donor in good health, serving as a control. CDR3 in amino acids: CASSPTGTGGLRAYNEQFF. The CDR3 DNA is TGCGCCAGCAGCCCGACCGGGACAGGGGGTTTGCGTGCCTACAATGAGCAGTTCTTC.